The 23 T cell receptor beta chains below were found in one sample sequenced in a study of cytomegalovirus exposure and HLA in healthy donors. The PCR employed 60 Vbeta primers together with 13 Jbeta primers. Libraries were prepared by immunoSEQ multiplex PCR; TCRdb keeps only in-frame clonotypes and omits some of them. The table has fewer than 250,000 clones, roughly 77% seen once. The sample consisted of PBMCs. The receptors shown here come from a woman aged 30 to 39 in good health and CMV-seropositive.

The V and J genes are TRBV7-7 and TRBJ2-2, with D perhaps TRBD1 (5 bases). Trimming pared 5 bases from V and 0 bases from J, leaving 13 bases between. Germline CDR1 and CDR2: SSHAT and FNYEAQ (reference sequence). The CDR3 spans 16 residues. The CDR3: CASSPRQNANTGELFF. The CDR3 coding sequence is TGTGCCAGCAGCCCCAGACAGAACGCGAACACCGGGGAGCTGTTTTTT.

V usage is TRBV6-5 and J usage is TRBJ2-7; 7 bases are a match to TRBD1. With 2 bases clipped from V and 3 bases from J, the junction kept 7 bases outside the gene matches. The germline V gene has CDR1 MNHEY and CDR2 SVGAGI. The length of the CDR3 is 15 residues. For the CDR3, the DNA is TGTGCCAGCAGTTACGACAGGGCCACTAACTACGAGCAGTACTTC. Protein sequence: CASSYDRATNYEQYF.

The V call is TRBV2, the J call TRBJ2-1, with a weak D call TRBD2 (6 bases). CDR1 is SNHLY and CDR2 is FYNNEI in the germline V gene. Trimming stripped 4 bases from V and 10 bases from J, with 14 bases between. The length of the CDR3 is 13 residues. The CDR3 here is CASSVPGREEQFF. CDR3 nucleotide sequence: TGTGCCAGCAGTGTCCCCGGGAGAGAGGAGCAGTTCTTC.

This chain uses TRBV6-1 with TRBJ2-7, with TRBD2 as a possible D gene (6 bases). The V and J ends lost 3 bases and 4 bases respectively, with 19 bases between them. This CDR3 comprises 16 residues. Germline CDR1 and CDR2: MNHNS and SASEGT. Here the CDR3 reads CASSDRSGGALYEQYF. The CDR3 DNA reads TGTGCCAGCAGTGACCGCTCTGGCGGGGCCTTATACGAGCAGTACTTC.

The chain employs TRBV6-5 and TRBJ1-2; D possibly corresponds to TRBD1 (5 bases). This CDR3 has 13 amino acids. CDR1 and CDR2 (germline): MNHEY, SVGAGI. The ends were cut back, 5 bases at V and 3 bases at J, with 10 bases in the middle. The CDR3 sequence: CASSDRYYYGYTF. Written as DNA, the CDR3 is TGTGCCAGCAGTGACAGATATTACTATGGCTACACCTTC.

V gene TRBV25-1 combines with J gene TRBJ2-1; D is possibly TRBD1 (6 bases). Germline V gene data show CDR1 as MGHDK and CDR2 as SYGVNS. The CDR3 consists of 17 residues. V was trimmed by 3 bases and J by 2 bases, leaving 17 bases between them. The CDR3 DNA sequence: TGTGCCAGCAGTGACAATCCAACAGGGTGGCCCTACAATGAGCAGTTCTTC. Translated, it gives CASSDNPTGWPYNEQFF.

The rearrangement uses TRBV15 and TRBJ2-7, with D tentatively TRBD2 (5 bases). Trimming left V 0 bases short and J 5 bases short, with 11 bases between. In germline, CDR1 is LNHNV, CDR2 YYDKDF (reference sequence). The CDR3 sequence is 14 residues long. This CDR3 reads CATSRDRLSHEQYF. CDR3 sequence (DNA): TGTGCCACCAGCAGAGATCGACTAAGCCACGAGCAGTACTTC. Based on the CDR3 plus reference TRBV15 and TRBJ2-7, the full variable domain is DAMVIQNPRYQVTQFGKPVTLSCSQTLNHNVMYWYQQKSSQAPKLLFHYYDKDFNNEADTPDNFQSRRPNTSFCFLDIRSPGLGDTAMYLCATSRDRLSHEQYFGPGTRLTVT.

The chain uses TRBV5-5 and TRBJ1-5; D is perhaps TRBD1 (5 bases). The V end was cut by 1 base, the J end by 3 bases, with 11 bases between. Per the germline V gene, CDR1 is SGHKS and CDR2 is YYEKEE (reference sequence). This CDR3 spans 15 amino acids. The CDR3: CASSLRGEINQPQHF. Written as DNA, the CDR3 is TGTGCCAGCAGCTTGCGGGGGGAGATCAATCAGCCCCAGCATTTT.

This chain joins TRBV18 and TRBJ2-7; D unclear. Germline values: CDR1 KGHSH, CDR2 LQKENI. The CDR3 length is 14 residues. Trimming left V 1 base short and J 6 bases short, with 13 bases between. Here the CDR3 DNA reads TGTGCCAGCTCACCACAGCTAGGTGAAGGCGAGCAGTACTTC. Protein sequence: CASSPQLGEGEQYF.

This clone was recorded once. The chain carries TRBV5-1 and TRBJ2-1; D is possibly TRBD2 (6 bases). The CDR3 loop spans 15 amino acids. Trimming removed 4 bases at V and 5 bases at J, with 16 bases between. The germline V gene encodes CDR1 SGHRS and CDR2 YFSETQ. CDR3 region: CASSPGLLGDNEQFF. Here the CDR3 DNA reads TGCGCCAGCAGCCCGGGACTTCTCGGTGACAATGAGCAGTTCTTC.

Only a few counts were recorded for this clone. Other DNA sequences in the same sample also yield this CDR3. This chain connects TRBV27 to TRBJ1-1; no definite D call. Trimming left V 3 bases short and J 5 bases short, with 10 bases between. In germline, CDR1 is MNHEY, CDR2 SMNVEV (reference sequence). The CDR3 consists of 13 residues. CDR3 sequence: CASSLPGGTEAFF. The CDR3 DNA reads as TGTGCCAGCAGTTTGCCAGGTGGTACTGAAGCTTTCTTT.

This clone has a single count. As the CDR3 is not closed by the conserved phenylalanine or tryptophan, this likely results from a read error. This chain links TRBV28 with TRBJ2-7; D gene ambiguous. V dropped 8 bases and J dropped 7 bases, with 9 bases sitting between them. The CDR3 runs to 10 residues. CDR1 and CDR2 (germline): MDHEN, SYDVKM. The CDR3 spells CASGTREQYS. In DNA form, the CDR3 reads TGTGCCAGCGGTACCCGGGAGCAGTACTCC.

In DNA, the CDR3 is TGTGCCAGCAGCTTCCAGACGACAGGGTTATTTGGCTACACCTTC. It translates to CASSFQTTGLFGYTF. The chain couples TRBV11-2 to TRBJ1-2, with 7 bases aligning to TRBD1. J lost 7 bases, V lost 3 bases, and 11 bases had no gene match. This CDR3 spans 15 amino acids. Germline V lookup: CDR1 SGHAT, CDR2 FQNNGV.

The chain employs TRBV7-2 and TRBJ2-5; tentative D call: TRBD1 (7 bases). Trimming pared 5 bases from V and 5 bases from J, leaving 15 bases between. Germline CDR1 reads SGHTA; CDR2 reads FQGNSA. This CDR3 has 14 amino acids. CDR3 in amino acids: CASSRQGLMETQYF. Here the CDR3 DNA reads TGTGCCAGCAGCCGACAGGGACTTATGGAGACCCAGTACTTC.

This chain connects TRBV7-8 to TRBJ2-3, with TRBD2 matching over 8 bases. This CDR3 spans 15 amino acids. Germline V gene sequence: CDR1 SGHVS, CDR2 FQNEAQ. V shed 1 base, J shed 3 bases, and the junction held 3 bases outside the gene matches. The CDR3 loop reads CASSLGGGRTDTQYF. In DNA, the CDR3 is TGTGCCAGCAGCTTAGGTGGCGGGAGGACAGATACGCAGTATTTT.

A single count supports this clone. The chain recombines TRBV6-1 with TRBJ2-1; TRBD2 might be the D (5 bases). In germline, CDR1 is MNHNS, CDR2 SASEGT. CDR3 length equals 15 residues. Between the trimmed V and J ends, which lost 8 bases and 0 bases, there was a span of 14 bases. CDR3 residues: CASPPSTSSYNEQFF. The CDR3 DNA sequence: TGTGCCAGCCCCCCTAGCACAAGCTCCTACAATGAGCAGTTCTTC.

The V gene is TRBV6-5, the J gene TRBJ1-5, with a possible D match to TRBD1 (6 bases). V shed 8 bases and J shed 6 bases, with 14 bases lying between them. The germline V gene has CDR1 MNHEY and CDR2 SVGAGI. This CDR3 is 13 amino acids long. DNA for the CDR3: TGTGCCAGCCAGGGGTCAAGGGTTCAGCCCCAGCATTTT. This codes for CASQGSRVQPQHF.

This clone appeared once. The chain couples TRBV28 to TRBJ2-7; 9 bases are shared with TRBD1. V shed 6 bases and J 3 bases; nucleotides not matched to a gene: 12. CDR3 length: 16 residues. Germline values: CDR1 MDHEN, CDR2 SYDVKM. The CDR3, as DNA: TGTGCCAGCAGCCACTTACTCACAGGGGGCAACTACGAGCAGTACTTC. Amino acid sequence: CASSHLLTGGNYEQYF.

V usage is TRBV7-8 and J usage is TRBJ2-2; TRBD2 agrees at 8 bases. V trimming: 2 bases; J trimming: 7 bases; junction bases outside the gene matches: 12. The length of the CDR3 is 17 residues. Per the germline V gene, CDR1 is SGHVS and CDR2 is FQNEAQ. In DNA form, the CDR3 reads TGTGCCAGCAGCTTATTGGCTAGCGGGCCCAGGGGCGGGGAGCTGTTTTTT. Amino acid sequence: CASSLLASGPRGGELFF. Full variable domain (outside the CDR3, taken from reference TRBV7-8 and TRBJ2-2): GAGVSQSPRYKVAKRGQDVALRCDPISGHVSLFWYQQALGQGPEFLTYFQNEAQLDKSGLPSDRFFAERPEGSVSTLKIQRTQQEDSAVYLCASSLLASGPRGGELFFGEGSRLTVL.

The chain is built from TRBV15 and TRBJ2-7; weak D call: TRBD2 (6 bases). V dropped 3 bases and J dropped 3 bases, with 12 bases sitting between them. Germline values: CDR1 LNHNV, CDR2 YYDKDF (reference sequence). The CDR3 has 14 amino acids. CDR3 bases: TGTGCCACCAGCAGGCCGGGACTTAACTACGAGCAGTACTTC. The encoded protein is CATSRPGLNYEQYF.

J is TRBJ2-5 and V is TRBV5-1; TRBD1 matches at 9 bases. J lost 5 bases, V lost 4 bases, and 15 bases had no gene match. The CDR3 is 17 residues long. The germline V gene has CDR1 SGHRS and CDR2 YFSETQ. CDR3: CASSLQQGARVGETQYF. CDR3 sequence (DNA): TGCGCCAGCAGCCTGCAACAGGGGGCGCGGGTAGGGGAGACCCAGTACTTC.

The gene calls are TRBV10-3 and TRBJ2-2; tentatively, D is TRBD2 (6 bases). Between the trimmed V and J ends, which lost 3 bases and 8 bases, there was a span of 19 bases. From germline, CDR1 is ENHRY and CDR2 SYGVKD. The CDR3 runs to 16 residues. CDR3 DNA sequence: TGTGCCATCAGTGACTCGACGGCGGGAAGGGCAGGGGAGCTGTTTTTT. Its translation: CAISDSTAGRAGELFF.

CDR3 nucleotide sequence: TGTGCCAGCAGCCAAGCCATGAGAGAGACCCAGTACTTC. It is translated as CASSQAMRETQYF. The chain recombines TRBV14 with TRBJ2-5; D unresolved. This CDR3 region has 13 residues. V was clipped by 1 base and J by 4 bases, with 7 bases between them. Germline CDR1 reads SGHDN; CDR2 reads FVKESK.